Listed below are T cell receptor beta chains from one sample, sequenced in a study of cytomegalovirus exposure and HLA in healthy donors. The repertoire was sequenced with immunoSEQ multiplex PCR; TCRdb's copy has only in-frame clones and lacks some. This table has about 150,000 clones, about three quarters appearing once. The specimen was PBMCs. All receptors derive from a male donor in good health and CMV-seronegative. Each CDR3 is given with its conserved first and last residue. Fields, in order: CDR3 protein, CDR3 DNA, clone size, D gene, V gene, J gene. A D gene is named only where the DNA matches it firmly. The size entry is marked missing in some rows and otherwise reads once, few, many or a size class.

cdr3_aa: CASSLVEAREAFF; cdr3_nt: TGCGCCAGCAGCTTGGTAGAGGCTCGGGAAGCTTTCTTT; clone_size: -; d_call: -; v_call: TRBV5-1; j_call: TRBJ1-1
cdr3_aa: CASRRTGETMNTGELFF; cdr3_nt: TGCGCCAGCAGACGGACAGGAGAAACGATGAACACCGGGGAGCTGTTTTTT; clone_size: -; d_call: TRBD1; v_call: TRBV10-2; j_call: TRBJ2-2
cdr3_aa: CASSAGGDRYGYTF; cdr3_nt: TGTGCCAGCAGTGCTGGGGGGGATCGCTATGGCTACACCTTC; clone_size: few; d_call: -; v_call: TRBV6-1; j_call: TRBJ1-2
cdr3_aa: CASSQEVGQGADEQYF; cdr3_nt: TGTGCCAGCAGCCAAGAAGTAGGACAGGGGGCGGACGAGCAGTACTTC; clone_size: -; d_call: TRBD1; v_call: TRBV4-2; j_call: TRBJ2-7
cdr3_aa: CASSLVQTGEQYF; cdr3_nt: TGTGCCAGCAGTTTGGTCCAGACGGGCGAGCAGTACTTC; clone_size: -; d_call: -; v_call: TRBV28; j_call: TRBJ2-7
cdr3_aa: CASSSPTGPNQPQHF; cdr3_nt: TGTGCCAGCAGCTCCCCGACAGGGCCGAATCAGCCCCAGCATTTT; clone_size: -; d_call: TRBD1; v_call: TRBV6-6; j_call: TRBJ1-5
cdr3_aa: CASSYSGGVETQYF; cdr3_nt: TGTGCCAGCAGTTACTCGGGGGGAGTGGAGACCCAGTACTTC; clone_size: few; d_call: -; v_call: TRBV6-5; j_call: TRBJ2-5
cdr3_aa: CASSADRHQPQHF; cdr3_nt: TGTGCCAGCAGTGCTGACAGACATCAGCCCCAGCATTTT; clone_size: -; d_call: -; v_call: TRBV6-4; j_call: TRBJ1-5
cdr3_aa: CASSDGGTRPQYF; cdr3_nt: TGTGCCAGCAGTGACGGGGGCACCCGGCCCCAGTACTTC; clone_size: -; d_call: -; v_call: TRBV6-4; j_call: TRBJ2-5
cdr3_aa: CASSQARGTLLPDTQYF; cdr3_nt: TGTGCCAGCTCACAAGCCAGGGGGACGTTATTGCCAGATACGCAGTATTTT; clone_size: few; d_call: TRBD1; v_call: TRBV18; j_call: TRBJ2-3
cdr3_aa: CASSPRGTEKLFF; cdr3_nt: TGTGCCAGCAGCCCACGGGGGACTGAAAAACTGTTTTTT; clone_size: -; d_call: -; v_call: TRBV7-9; j_call: TRBJ1-4
cdr3_aa: CAWSLTGTGGVDGYTF; cdr3_nt: TGTGCCTGGAGTCTGACCGGGACAGGGGGCGTGGATGGCTACACCTTC; clone_size: -; d_call: TRBD1; v_call: TRBV30; j_call: TRBJ1-2
cdr3_aa: CASSYRISGSSDEQYF; cdr3_nt: TGTGCCAGCAGTTACAGGATTAGCGGGAGTTCGGACGAGCAGTACTTC; clone_size: -; d_call: TRBD2; v_call: TRBV6-6; j_call: TRBJ2-7
cdr3_aa: CASSKTGTAADEQFF; cdr3_nt: TGTGCCAGCAGCAAAACCGGGACTGCGGCGGATGAGCAGTTCTTC; clone_size: -; d_call: -; v_call: TRBV14; j_call: TRBJ2-1
cdr3_aa: CASSGEVGGISYGYTF; cdr3_nt: TGTGCCAGCAGCGGGGAGGTGGGAGGAATTAGCTATGGCTACACCTTC; clone_size: -; d_call: -; v_call: TRBV9; j_call: TRBJ1-2
cdr3_aa: CASSLGLAGALETQYF; cdr3_nt: TGTGCCAGCAGCCTAGGACTAGCGGGAGCCCTAGAGACCCAGTACTTC; clone_size: once; d_call: TRBD2; v_call: TRBV7-2; j_call: TRBJ2-5
cdr3_aa: CARSQTGLAPYEQYF; cdr3_nt: TGTGCCAGAAGCCAAACGGGACTTGCCCCCTACGAGCAGTACTTC; clone_size: -; d_call: -; v_call: TRBV5-3; j_call: TRBJ2-7
cdr3_aa: CASRDSGGAGELFF; cdr3_nt: TGTGCCAGCAGGGATAGCGGGGGGGCCGGGGAGCTGTTTTTT; clone_size: -; d_call: TRBD2; v_call: TRBV7-3; j_call: TRBJ2-2
cdr3_aa: CASRAGTSASYEQYF; cdr3_nt: TGTGCCAGTAGGGCCGGGACTAGCGCCTCCTACGAGCAGTACTTC; clone_size: few; d_call: TRBD2; v_call: TRBV19; j_call: TRBJ2-7
cdr3_aa: CASSSGLYTEAFF; cdr3_nt: TGTGCCAGCAGCTCCGGACTGTACACTGAAGCTTTCTTT; clone_size: -; d_call: -; v_call: TRBV7-9; j_call: TRBJ1-1
cdr3_aa: CASSVAAGGHTDTQYF; cdr3_nt: TGTGCCAGCAGCGTAGCTGCGGGGGGACACACAGATACGCAGTATTTT; clone_size: -; d_call: TRBD2; v_call: TRBV9; j_call: TRBJ2-3
cdr3_aa: CASSTGTFYEQYF; cdr3_nt: TGTGCCAGTAGTACCGGGACATTCTACGAGCAGTACTTC; clone_size: -; d_call: -; v_call: TRBV19; j_call: TRBJ2-7
cdr3_aa: CASSFAGATEAFF; cdr3_nt: TGTGCCAGCAGTTTTGCGGGGGCAACTGAAGCTTTCTTT; clone_size: -; d_call: -; v_call: TRBV27; j_call: TRBJ1-1
cdr3_aa: CASSPTIQTGNTIYF; cdr3_nt: TGTGCCAGCTCACCGACCATACAGACGGGAAACACCATATATTTT; clone_size: -; d_call: -; v_call: TRBV18; j_call: TRBJ1-3
cdr3_aa: CASSQEEGAGGNTIYF; cdr3_nt: TGTGCCAGCAGCCAAGAGGAGGGGGCAGGTGGAAACACCATATATTTT; clone_size: few; d_call: TRBD1; v_call: TRBV4-2; j_call: TRBJ1-3
cdr3_aa: CSADTGESHYEQYF; cdr3_nt: TGCAGCGCCGATACAGGGGAATCCCACTACGAGCAGTACTTC; clone_size: -; d_call: TRBD1; v_call: TRBV29-1; j_call: TRBJ2-7
cdr3_aa: CASSRGLAGDEQYF; cdr3_nt: TGTGCCAGCAGCCGCGGACTAGCGGGAGACGAGCAGTACTTC; clone_size: -; d_call: TRBD2; v_call: TRBV7-6; j_call: TRBJ2-7
cdr3_aa: CASIYLPTPAGVMDNEQFF; cdr3_nt: TGTGCCAGCATTTACTTGCCGACCCCAGCGGGAGTCATGGACAATGAGCAGTTCTTC; clone_size: -; d_call: TRBD2; v_call: TRBV7-8; j_call: TRBJ2-1
cdr3_aa: CASSWGTKETQYF; cdr3_nt: TGTGCCAGCAGCTGGGGGACTAAAGAGACCCAGTACTTC; clone_size: few; d_call: TRBD2; v_call: TRBV7-3; j_call: TRBJ2-5
cdr3_aa: CASSTRTKEKLFF; cdr3_nt: TGTGCCAGCAGTACCCGGACTAAGGAAAAACTGTTTTTT; clone_size: -; d_call: -; v_call: TRBV25-1; j_call: TRBJ1-4
cdr3_aa: CASSPQQGSSGNTIYF; cdr3_nt: TGTGCCAGCAGCCCGCAACAGGGATCCTCTGGAAACACCATATATTTT; clone_size: -; d_call: -; v_call: TRBV7-9; j_call: TRBJ1-3
cdr3_aa: CASSPKDSLGYGYTF; cdr3_nt: TGCGCCAGCAGCCCAAAGGACAGTTTAGGATATGGCTACACCTTC; clone_size: -; d_call: -; v_call: TRBV4-1; j_call: TRBJ1-2
cdr3_aa: CASRTSPGAYEQYF; cdr3_nt: TGTGCCAGCAGGACTAGCCCAGGGGCCTACGAGCAGTACTTC; clone_size: -; d_call: -; v_call: TRBV7-9; j_call: TRBJ2-7
cdr3_aa: CASSWRRAGELFF; cdr3_nt: TGTGCCAGCAGCTGGCGCAGGGCCGGGGAGCTGTTTTTT; clone_size: once; d_call: -; v_call: TRBV11-2; j_call: TRBJ2-2
cdr3_aa: CASSTGQSVYGYTF; cdr3_nt: TGTGCCAGCAGCACGGGACAGTCTGTATATGGCTACACCTTC; clone_size: -; d_call: TRBD1; v_call: TRBV7-9; j_call: TRBJ1-2
cdr3_aa: CASKPGQGEETQYF; cdr3_nt: TGTGCCAGCAAACCCGGACAGGGAGAGGAGACCCAGTACTTC; clone_size: -; d_call: TRBD1; v_call: TRBV2; j_call: TRBJ2-5
cdr3_aa: CASSLRGPVGVYEQYF; cdr3_nt: TGTGCCAGCAGTTTAAGGGGCCCAGTTGGGGTATACGAGCAGTACTTC; clone_size: few; d_call: -; v_call: TRBV27; j_call: TRBJ2-7
cdr3_aa: CAWSTPVDQETQYF; cdr3_nt: TGTGCCTGGAGTACCCCGGTGGACCAAGAGACCCAGTACTTC; clone_size: -; d_call: -; v_call: TRBV30; j_call: TRBJ2-5
cdr3_aa: CASSQDSQRGGESKNIQYF; cdr3_nt: TGCGCCAGCAGCCAAGATTCTCAGCGGGGGGGCGAATCCAAAAACATTCAGTACTTC; clone_size: -; d_call: TRBD2; v_call: TRBV4-1; j_call: TRBJ2-4
cdr3_aa: CASSFQRGQETQYF; cdr3_nt: TGTGCCAGCAGCTTCCAGCGGGGACAAGAGACCCAGTACTTC; clone_size: -; d_call: TRBD2; v_call: TRBV5-4; j_call: TRBJ2-5
cdr3_aa: CASKSDRVGNIQYF; cdr3_nt: TGTGCCAGCAAATCAGACAGGGTAGGGAACATTCAGTACTTC; clone_size: -; d_call: TRBD1; v_call: TRBV6-1; j_call: TRBJ2-4
cdr3_aa: CASRPPQGARAANTEAFF; cdr3_nt: TGTGCCAGCAGACCCCCCCAGGGGGCGAGGGCGGCGAACACTGAAGCTTTCTTT; clone_size: -; d_call: TRBD1; v_call: TRBV28; j_call: TRBJ1-1
cdr3_aa: CASSVGQGVSGGYTF; cdr3_nt: TGTGCCAGCAGTGTCGGACAGGGGGTGTCTGGTGGCTACACCTTC; clone_size: -; d_call: TRBD1; v_call: TRBV6-1; j_call: TRBJ1-2
cdr3_aa: CASSTPTNTDTQYF; cdr3_nt: TGTGCCAGCAGCACCCCGACTAACACAGATACGCAGTATTTT; clone_size: -; d_call: -; v_call: TRBV9; j_call: TRBJ2-3
cdr3_aa: CASSLNRGGREDTQYF; cdr3_nt: TGTGCCAGCAGCTTAAATCGGGGGGGCAGGGAAGATACGCAGTATTTT; clone_size: few; d_call: TRBD2; v_call: TRBV7-3; j_call: TRBJ2-3
cdr3_aa: CASSRRDTQSSYEQYF; cdr3_nt: TGTGCCAGCAGCCGTCGGGACACCCAGAGCTCCTACGAGCAGTACTTC; clone_size: -; d_call: -; v_call: TRBV7-2; j_call: TRBJ2-7
cdr3_aa: CASSLTGETEAFF; cdr3_nt: TGTGCCAGCAGTCTGACAGGGGAAACTGAAGCTTTCTTT; clone_size: -; d_call: TRBD1; v_call: TRBV6-5; j_call: TRBJ1-1
cdr3_aa: CASSAASGATYEQYF; cdr3_nt: TGTGCCAGCAGCGCCGCTAGCGGGGCAACCTACGAGCAGTACTTC; clone_size: -; d_call: TRBD2; v_call: TRBV7-3; j_call: TRBJ2-7
cdr3_aa: CASSQETIPGSPLHF; cdr3_nt: TGTGCCAGCAGCCAAGAAACGATCCCGGGATCACCCCTCCACTTT; clone_size: -; d_call: -; v_call: TRBV14; j_call: TRBJ1-6
cdr3_aa: CASQTGAEKLFF; cdr3_nt: TGTGCCAGTCAGACAGGGGCAGAAAAACTGTTTTTT; clone_size: -; d_call: TRBD1; v_call: TRBV6-1; j_call: TRBJ1-4
cdr3_aa: CASSREANTEAFF; cdr3_nt: TGTGCCAGCAGCCGGGAGGCGAACACTGAAGCTTTCTTT; clone_size: -; d_call: -; v_call: TRBV9; j_call: TRBJ1-1
cdr3_aa: CASSQDRNQPQHF; cdr3_nt: TGTGCCAGCAGCCAAGACAGGAATCAGCCCCAGCATTTT; clone_size: -; d_call: -; v_call: TRBV14; j_call: TRBJ1-5
cdr3_aa: CASSNRDGTVAKNIQYF; cdr3_nt: TGTGCCAGCAGTAATAGGGATGGGACAGTAGCCAAAAACATTCAGTACTTC; clone_size: few; d_call: TRBD1; v_call: TRBV2; j_call: TRBJ2-4
cdr3_aa: CASSQGDSYEQYF; cdr3_nt: TGTGCCAGCAGCCAGGGGGACAGCTACGAGCAGTACTTC; clone_size: -; d_call: TRBD1; v_call: TRBV27; j_call: TRBJ2-7
cdr3_aa: CASSSPGQGNIQYF; cdr3_nt: TGTGCCAGCAGCTCCCCGGGACAGGGGAACATTCAGTACTTC; clone_size: -; d_call: TRBD1; v_call: TRBV7-9; j_call: TRBJ2-4
cdr3_aa: CASSRTGGTDTQYF; cdr3_nt: TGTGCCAGCAGCAGGACAGGGGGCACAGATACGCAGTATTTT; clone_size: few; d_call: TRBD1; v_call: TRBV28; j_call: TRBJ2-3
cdr3_aa: CASSGQGVVEKLFF; cdr3_nt: TGTGCCAGCAGCGGACAGGGGGTGGTTGAAAAACTGTTTTTT; clone_size: -; d_call: TRBD1; v_call: TRBV6-5; j_call: TRBJ1-4
cdr3_aa: CASSLTSGRSETQYF; cdr3_nt: TGCGCCAGCAGCTTGACTAGCGGGAGGTCGGAGACCCAGTACTTC; clone_size: -; d_call: TRBD2; v_call: TRBV5-1; j_call: TRBJ2-5